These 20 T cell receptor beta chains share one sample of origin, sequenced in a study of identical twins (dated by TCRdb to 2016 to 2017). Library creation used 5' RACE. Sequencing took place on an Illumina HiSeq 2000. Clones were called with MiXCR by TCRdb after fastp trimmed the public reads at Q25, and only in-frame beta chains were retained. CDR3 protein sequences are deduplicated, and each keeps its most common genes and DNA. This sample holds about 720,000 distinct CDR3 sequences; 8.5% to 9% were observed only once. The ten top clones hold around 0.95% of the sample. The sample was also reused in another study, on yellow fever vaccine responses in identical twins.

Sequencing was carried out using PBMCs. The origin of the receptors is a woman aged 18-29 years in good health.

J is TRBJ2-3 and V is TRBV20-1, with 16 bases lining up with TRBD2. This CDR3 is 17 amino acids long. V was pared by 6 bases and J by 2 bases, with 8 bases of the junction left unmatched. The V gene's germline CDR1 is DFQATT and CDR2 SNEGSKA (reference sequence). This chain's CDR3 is CSATGLAGGPTTDTQYF. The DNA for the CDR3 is TGCAGTGCAACGGGACTAGCGGGAGGGCCTACCACAGATACGCAGTATTTT.

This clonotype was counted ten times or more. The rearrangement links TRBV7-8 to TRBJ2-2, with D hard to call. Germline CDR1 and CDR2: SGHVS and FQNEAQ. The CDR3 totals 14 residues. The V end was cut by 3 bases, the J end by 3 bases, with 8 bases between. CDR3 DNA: TGTGCCAGCAGCTTCGACGGTTACACCGGGGAGCTGTTTTTT. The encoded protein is CASSFDGYTGELFF.

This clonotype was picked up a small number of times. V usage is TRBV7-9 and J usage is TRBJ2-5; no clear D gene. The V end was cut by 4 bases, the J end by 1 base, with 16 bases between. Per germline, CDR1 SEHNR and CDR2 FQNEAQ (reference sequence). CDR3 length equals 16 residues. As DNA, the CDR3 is TGTGCCAGCAGCTCAACGCTAAGGGTACCCCAAGAGACCCAGTACTTC. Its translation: CASSSTLRVPQETQYF.

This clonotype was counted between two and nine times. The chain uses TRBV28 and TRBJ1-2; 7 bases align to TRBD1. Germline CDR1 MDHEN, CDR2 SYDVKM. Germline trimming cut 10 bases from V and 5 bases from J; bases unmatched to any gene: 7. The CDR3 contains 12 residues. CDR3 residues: CAINPRGYGYTF. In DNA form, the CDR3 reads TGTGCCATCAACCCCAGGGGGTATGGCTACACCTTC.

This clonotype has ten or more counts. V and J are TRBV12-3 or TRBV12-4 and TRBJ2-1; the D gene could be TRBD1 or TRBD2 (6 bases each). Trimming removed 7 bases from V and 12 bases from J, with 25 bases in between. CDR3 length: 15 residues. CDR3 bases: TGTGCCAGCACCCAAGGAATAGACGGGGGCCTTGTGCAGTTCTTC. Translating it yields CASTQGIDGGLVQFF.

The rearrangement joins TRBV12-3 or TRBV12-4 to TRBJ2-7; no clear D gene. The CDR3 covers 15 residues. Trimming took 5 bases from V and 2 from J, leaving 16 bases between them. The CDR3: CASSPPRDKTYEQYF. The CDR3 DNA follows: TGTGCCAGCAGTCCCCCTAGAGACAAGACCTACGAGCAGTACTTC.

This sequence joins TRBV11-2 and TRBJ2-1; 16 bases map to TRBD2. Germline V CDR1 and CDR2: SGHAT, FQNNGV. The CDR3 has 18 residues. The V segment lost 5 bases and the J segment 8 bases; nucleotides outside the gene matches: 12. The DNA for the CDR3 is TGTGCCAGCAGCGCGGGGACTAGCGGGAGGGCCGTCGGCTATGAGCAGTTCTTC. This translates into CASSAGTSGRAVGYEQFF.

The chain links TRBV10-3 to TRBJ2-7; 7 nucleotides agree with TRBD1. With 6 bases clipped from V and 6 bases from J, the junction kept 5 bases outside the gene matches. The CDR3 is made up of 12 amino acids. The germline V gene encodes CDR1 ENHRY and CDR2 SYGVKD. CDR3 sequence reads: CAISVDRTEQYF. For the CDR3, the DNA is TGTGCCATCAGCGTGGACAGGACCGAGCAGTACTTC.

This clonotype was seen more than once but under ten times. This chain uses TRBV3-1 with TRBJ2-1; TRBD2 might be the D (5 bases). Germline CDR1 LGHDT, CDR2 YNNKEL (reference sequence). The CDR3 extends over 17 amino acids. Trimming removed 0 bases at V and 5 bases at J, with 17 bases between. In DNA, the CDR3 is TGTGCCAGCAGCCAAGACCCCCCGGGGATTGTGAACAATGAGCAGTTCTTC. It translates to CASSQDPPGIVNNEQFF.

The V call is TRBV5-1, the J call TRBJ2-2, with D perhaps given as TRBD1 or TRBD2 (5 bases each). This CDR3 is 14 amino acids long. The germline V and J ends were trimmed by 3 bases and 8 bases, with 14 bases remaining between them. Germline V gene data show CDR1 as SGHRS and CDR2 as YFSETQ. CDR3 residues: CASSYGTPGGELFF. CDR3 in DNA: TGCGCCAGCAGCTACGGGACCCCGGGGGGGGAGCTGTTTTTT.

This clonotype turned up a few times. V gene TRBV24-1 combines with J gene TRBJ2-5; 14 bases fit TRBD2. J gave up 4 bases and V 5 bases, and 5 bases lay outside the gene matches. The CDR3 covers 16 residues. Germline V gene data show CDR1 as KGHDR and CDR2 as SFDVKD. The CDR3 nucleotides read TGTGCCACCAGTGTCGGGACTAGCGGGAGCGCAGAGACCCAGTACTTC. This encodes CATSVGTSGSAETQYF.

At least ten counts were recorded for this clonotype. CDR3 protein: CSASAATYEQYF. The DNA for the CDR3 is TGCAGTGCTAGCGCGGCTACCTACGAGCAGTACTTC. The V and J genes are TRBV20-1 and TRBJ2-7; D gene ambiguous. Germline lookup yields CDR1 DFQATT and CDR2 SNEGSKA (reference sequence). The CDR3 extends over 12 amino acids. Between the trimmed V and J ends, which lost 3 bases and 2 bases, there was a span of 8 bases.

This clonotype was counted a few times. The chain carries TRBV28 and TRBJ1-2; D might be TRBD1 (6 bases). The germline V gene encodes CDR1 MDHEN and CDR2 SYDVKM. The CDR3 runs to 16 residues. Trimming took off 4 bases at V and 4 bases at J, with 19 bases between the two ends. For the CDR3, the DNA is TGTGCCAGCAGTTCCCCCGGGGGCCCTCCAACCTATGGCTACACCTTC. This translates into CASSSPGGPPTYGYTF.

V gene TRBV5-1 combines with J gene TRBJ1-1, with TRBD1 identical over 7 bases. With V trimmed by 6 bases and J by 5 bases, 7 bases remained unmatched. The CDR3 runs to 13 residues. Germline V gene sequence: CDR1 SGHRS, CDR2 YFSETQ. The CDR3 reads CASKTGAGTEAFF. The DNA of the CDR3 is TGCGCCAGCAAAACAGGGGCGGGTACTGAAGCTTTCTTT.

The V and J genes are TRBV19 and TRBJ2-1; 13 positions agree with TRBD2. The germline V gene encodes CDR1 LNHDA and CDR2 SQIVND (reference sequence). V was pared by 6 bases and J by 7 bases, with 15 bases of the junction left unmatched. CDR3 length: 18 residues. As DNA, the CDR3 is TGTGCCAGTAGCCCGGGACTAGCGGGAATCCTGTCAGTTAATGAGCAGTTCTTC. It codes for CASSPGLAGILSVNEQFF. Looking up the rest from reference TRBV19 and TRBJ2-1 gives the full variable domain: DGGITQSPKYLFRKEGQNVTLSCEQNLNHDAMYWYRQDPGQGLRLIYYSQIVNDFQKGDIAEGYSVSREKKESFPLTVTSAQKNPTAFYLCASSPGLAGILSVNEQFFGPGTRLTVL.

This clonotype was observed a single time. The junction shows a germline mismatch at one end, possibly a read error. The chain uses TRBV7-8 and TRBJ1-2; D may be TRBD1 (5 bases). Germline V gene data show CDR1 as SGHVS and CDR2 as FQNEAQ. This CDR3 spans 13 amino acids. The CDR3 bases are TGTGCCAGCGGCTTGGCAGGGCGGAATGGCTACACCTTC. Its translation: CASGLAGRNGYTF.

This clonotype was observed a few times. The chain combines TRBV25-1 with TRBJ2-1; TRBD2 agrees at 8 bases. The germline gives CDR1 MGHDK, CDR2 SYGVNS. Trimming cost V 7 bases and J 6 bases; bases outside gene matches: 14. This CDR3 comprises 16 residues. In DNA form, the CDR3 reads TGTGCCAGCACCCTCCTGGGCAGCGGGAGAGGCAATGAGCAGTTCTTC. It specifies CASTLLGSGRGNEQFF.

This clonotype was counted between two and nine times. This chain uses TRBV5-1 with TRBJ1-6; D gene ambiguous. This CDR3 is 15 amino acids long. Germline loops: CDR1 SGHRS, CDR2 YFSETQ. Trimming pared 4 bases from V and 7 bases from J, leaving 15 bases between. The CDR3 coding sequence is TGCGCCAGCAGCCCACTGACATTCCCCAATTCACCCCTCCACTTT. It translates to CASSPLTFPNSPLHF.

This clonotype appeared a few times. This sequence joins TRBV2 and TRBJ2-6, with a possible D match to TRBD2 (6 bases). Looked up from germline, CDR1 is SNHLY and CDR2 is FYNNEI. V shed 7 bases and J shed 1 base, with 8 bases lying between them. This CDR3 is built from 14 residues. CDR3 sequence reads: CASKEGSGANVLTF. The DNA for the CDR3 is TGTGCCAGCAAGGAGGGGTCTGGGGCCAACGTCCTGACTTTC. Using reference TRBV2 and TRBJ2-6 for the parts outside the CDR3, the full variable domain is EPEVTQTPSHQVTQMGQEVILRCVPISNHLYFYWYRQILGQKVEFLVSFYNNEISEKSEIFDDQFSVERPDGSNFTLKIRSTKLEDSAMYFCASKEGSGANVLTFGAGSRLTVL.

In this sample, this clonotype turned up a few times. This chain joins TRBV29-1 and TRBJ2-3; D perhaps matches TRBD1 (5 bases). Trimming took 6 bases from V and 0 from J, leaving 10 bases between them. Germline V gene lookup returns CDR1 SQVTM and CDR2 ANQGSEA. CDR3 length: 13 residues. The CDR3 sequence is CSVVQASTDTQYF. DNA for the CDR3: TGCAGCGTGGTACAGGCTAGCACAGATACGCAGTATTTT.